The entry that follows covers one T cell receptor beta chain sequence. V lost 2 bases to trimming and J lost 5 bases, with 15 bases between them. CDR1 and CDR2 (germline): SGHTA, FQGNSA. The CDR3 is 15 residues long. This specimen comes from a study of blood T cell repertoires in COVID-19. For the study at large: Samples of COVID-19 (acute and convalescent) were obtained from the United States, Italy and Spain. Sources were T cells, B-cell-depleted T cells, or PBMCs; the material itself was cDNA or gDNA.

Per the authors' pipeline: Amplified reference gene primers provided the basis for estimating nucleated cell counts. Sequenced by immunoSEQ multiplex PCR; TCRdb stores in-frame clones only, minus some. The D gene and trimming were derived from the DNA, and the V and J assignments and clone size from that table. The data contain approximately 170,000 clones, roughly 84% of them singletons. Enrolled during active infection, Seattle patients were then followed longitudinally. Specimen: peripheral blood. V is TRBV7-2 and J is TRBJ1-1; D is uncertain. The receptor's source is a man aged 80 or over with COVID-19, enrolled during active disease. The CDR3 loop reads CASSLIPGPQTEAFF. As DNA, the CDR3 is TGTGCCAGCAGCTTAATTCCAGGCCCACAGACTGAAGCTTTCTTT.